A selection of T cell receptor beta chains follows, all from one sample in a study of response to subunit inactivated influenza vaccine. TCRdb passed the RT-PCR reads through MiXCR, listing each CDR3 protein once. The data show more than 550,000 distinct CDR3 sequences, about 10% seen once. The data also belong to a second study, concerning T cells expressing NK-cell markers.

Sequences were derived from PBMCs from blood, sampled on the day of vaccination. Receptors originate from a man aged 45-65 years who received an inactivated influenza vaccine. The CDR3 runs from the conserved cysteine through the conserved F or W. Rows give clone size only sometimes, using once, few, many, or a class for an expanded clone.

>many|TRBV12-3/TRBV12-4|TRBJ1-1
CASSKEGVITEAFF
>few|TRBV25-1|TRBJ2-2
CASRGRRELFF
>few|TRBV9|TRBJ2-7
CASSGEAGYEQYF
>many|TRBV28|TRBJ1-2
CASSLHPGRYGYTF
>many|TRBV3-1|TRBJ2-2
CASSHSGRVGELFF
>NA|TRBV28|TRBJ2-2
CASRSFKRGARGELFF
>NA|TRBV6-5|TRBJ1-3
CASSSRQQSSGNTIYF
>many|TRBV12-3/TRBV12-4|TRBJ2-1
CASSERTGSNQQFF
>NA|TRBV7-5|TRBJ2-7
CISVSEVSSLGVIADEQYF
>many|TRBV3-1|TRBJ2-1
CASSPQTGGLYNEQFF
>many|TRBV12-3/TRBV12-4|TRBJ2-7
CASSLASGGSYEQYF
>NA|TRBV20-1|TRBJ1-2
CSASSGRGYGYTF
>few|TRBV6-2/TRBV6-3|TRBJ1-5
CASSYILQQGGNQPQHF
>NA|TRBV28|TRBJ2-7
CASSRAFYEQYF
>many|TRBV6-1|TRBJ2-7
CASRTSGRPSYEQYF
>few|TRBV5-5|TRBJ2-1
CASSLRGIFYNEQFF
>few|TRBV27|TRBJ1-2
CASSLLVGQGASYGYTF
>few|TRBV5-1|TRBJ2-7
CASSLLTADYEQYF
>few|TRBV18|TRBJ2-1
CASSGTGGGNEQFF
>NA|TRBV19|TRBJ2-5
CASSIGLGGRETQYF
>many|TRBV28|TRBJ2-7
CASSSGTGPYEQYF
>once|TRBV4-2|TRBJ2-4
CASSQDLRTDINIQYF
>NA|TRBV29-1|TRBJ2-1
CSLGDFLNEQFF
>many|TRBV12-3/TRBV12-4|TRBJ2-7
CASSPLLYEQYF
>NA|TRBV7-2|TRBJ2-3
CASSVTGYTDTQYF
>few|TRBV14|TRBJ2-7
CASSPRGMIHEQYF
>NA|TRBV7-6|TRBJ2-3
CASSLARGFTDTQYF
>NA|TRBV7-2|TRBJ2-1
CASSLEGTLYNEQFF
>NA|TRBV6-2/TRBV6-3|TRBJ2-7
CASSYSFYEQYF
>NA|TRBV2|TRBJ2-5
CASRIRAGPETQYF
>few|TRBV10-2|TRBJ1-5
CASTPNYNQPQHF
>few|TRBV29-1|TRBJ2-7
CSVRQGASYEQYF
>NA|TRBV15|TRBJ2-1
CATKIAGSYNEQFF
>NA|TRBV4-3|TRBJ1-4
CASSPTWTGGEKLFF
>few|TRBV7-2|TRBJ1-2
CASSLGGEGSYGYTF
>NA|TRBV19|TRBJ2-7
CASSIKGGYEQYF
>NA|TRBV11-2|TRBJ2-3
CASSPSSGGRASTDTQYF
>many|TRBV9|TRBJ2-7
CASSVVAGATFHEQYF
>many|TRBV29-1|TRBJ2-3
CSVTAGASTDTQYF
>many|TRBV5-1|TRBJ2-2
CASSGTSGRTGELFF
>few|TRBV20-1|TRBJ1-1
CSARTDSSTEAFF
>few|TRBV5-6|TRBJ2-1
CASSLGLANSLEQFF
>few|TRBV12-3/TRBV12-4|TRBJ2-4
CASSLGDLNIQYF
>few|TRBV24-1|TRBJ2-5
CATSDGPTDQETQYF